The 20 T cell receptor beta chains below come from one sample, sequenced in a study of blood T cell repertoires in COVID-19. Clones were sequenced by immunoSEQ multiplex PCR, and TCRdb holds only the in-frame ones, with some missing. The data show a few hundred thousand clones, with around 91% seen just once and 0.95% to 1.3% held by the top ten. Sequencing was carried out using PBMCs or T cells enriched from blood (not recorded which). The receptors shown here come from a man aged 25-45 years who had recovered from COVID-19.

The J gene is TRBJ2-1, the V gene TRBV2; TRBD2 matches at 14 bases. The CDR3 length is 14 residues. Unmatched junction bases numbered 8, after V lost 5 bases and J lost 14 bases. Per the germline V gene, CDR1 is SNHLY and CDR2 is FYNNEI. The CDR3 region has the DNA TGTGCCAGCAGTAAGGGACTAGCGGGAGTCTCGGAGTTCTTC. It codes for CASSKGLAGVSEFF.

The rearrangement links TRBV5-1 to TRBJ2-3, with D possibly being TRBD2 (6 bases). The CDR3 has 16 residues. The germline V gene encodes CDR1 SGHRS and CDR2 YFSETQ. The V end was cut by 3 bases, the J end by 0 bases, with 14 bases between. The CDR3 DNA follows: TGCGCCAGCAGCTCCCCGCCCGGGACTAGCACAGATACGCAGTATTTT. Translation gives CASSSPPGTSTDTQYF.

The V and J genes are TRBV6-5 and TRBJ1-6; tentative D call: TRBD1 (5 bases). V lost 3 bases, J lost 7 bases, and 10 bases lay in between. CDR1 and CDR2 from the germline V gene are MNHEY and SVGAGI. CDR3 length: 14 residues. The CDR3 protein is CASSYGPGNSPLHF. CDR3 DNA sequence: TGTGCCAGCAGTTATGGGCCAGGGAATTCACCCCTCCACTTT.

V and J are TRBV7-9 and TRBJ2-1; TRBD2 matches at 11 bases. The germline V gene encodes CDR1 SEHNR and CDR2 FQNEAQ (reference sequence). Losses at the gene ends were 5 bases for V and 5 bases for J; bases not matched to a gene: 5. The CDR3 totals 15 residues. The CDR3 loop reads CASSPGTSGNNEQFF. The CDR3 bases are TGTGCCAGCAGCCCTGGGACTAGCGGAAACAATGAGCAGTTCTTC.

This chain links TRBV4-1 with TRBJ2-2, with 7 bases aligning to TRBD1. The CDR3 is 14 amino acids. Trimming cost V 6 bases and J 6 bases; bases outside gene matches: 7. The germline CDR1 and CDR2 sequences are MGHRA and YSYEKL. In DNA form, the CDR3 reads TGCGCCAGCAGTCAACATAGGGGGCCCGGGGAGCTGTTTTTT. Amino acids: CASSQHRGPGELFF.

The chain carries TRBV10-3 and TRBJ2-5; tentatively, D is TRBD1 (6 bases). In germline, CDR1 is ENHRY, CDR2 SYGVKD. V was pared by 0 bases and J by 0 bases, with 8 bases between. This CDR3 region has 15 residues. CDR3 DNA sequence: TGTGCCATCAGTGAGTCCACAGGGTACCAAGAGACCCAGTACTTC. Translated, it gives CAISESTGYQETQYF.

This clone was seen once. CDR3 in amino acids: CASSFRRAAYEQYF. CDR3 nucleotides: TGTGCCAGCAGTTTTCGCAGGGCAGCCTACGAGCAGTACTTC. This chain uses TRBV28 with TRBJ2-7; D possibly corresponds to TRBD1 (5 bases). This CDR3 contains 14 residues. Trimming took off 3 bases at V and 2 bases at J, with 11 bases between the two ends. CDR1 is MDHEN and CDR2 is SYDVKM in the germline V gene.

This clone was found a few times. V usage is TRBV28 and J usage is TRBJ1-5, with TRBD1 matching 7 bases. CDR3 length: 15 amino acids. Germline CDR1 and CDR2: MDHEN and SYDVKM. The junction had 10 bases not matched to a gene; V was cut back by 5 bases and J by 6 bases. The chain's CDR3 is CASSPETGVRQPQHF. As DNA, the CDR3 is TGTGCCAGCAGTCCAGAAACAGGGGTGCGTCAGCCCCAGCATTTT.

The rearrangement joins TRBV7-9 to TRBJ1-5; 8 positions match TRBD1. J lost 0 bases, V lost 5 bases, and 3 bases had no gene match. Germline loops: CDR1 SEHNR, CDR2 FQNEAQ (reference sequence). The CDR3 totals 15 residues. The CDR3 region is CASSQGTGSNQPQHF. CDR3 nucleotides: TGTGCCAGCAGCCAAGGGACAGGTAGCAATCAGCCCCAGCATTTT. The full variable domain, rest sourced from reference TRBV7-9 and TRBJ1-5, is DTGVSQNPRHKITKRGQNVTFRCDPISEHNRLYWYRQTLGQGPEFLTYFQNEAQLEKSRLLSDRFSAERPKGSFSTLEIQRTEQGDSAMYLCASSQGTGSNQPQHFGDGTRLSIL.

This clone was counted between two and nine times. V and J are TRBV7-9 and TRBJ2-7, with D unclear. The CDR3 sequence is 11 residues long. Germline CDR1 is SEHNR and CDR2 is FQNEAQ (reference sequence). V shed 3 bases and J shed 5 bases, with 5 bases lying between them. CDR3 nucleotide sequence: TGTGCCAGCAGCTTCCAGAACGAGCAGTACTTC. It yields the protein CASSFQNEQYF.

As concerns this clone: The junction departs from the called germline gene at one end, perhaps through a read error. The chain couples TRBV27 to TRBJ2-7, with a possible D match to TRBD2 (6 bases). Per germline, CDR1 MNHEY and CDR2 SMNVEV (reference sequence). This CDR3 spans 13 amino acids. CDR3 sequence: CASSPHGGAVIVF. Written as DNA, the CDR3 is TGTGCCAGCAGTCCCCACGGCGGGGCTGTGATCGTCTTC.

The CDR3 here is CASSLGRMETQYF. The CDR3 bases are TGTGCCAGCAGTTTAGGGCGGATGGAGACCCAGTACTTC. The J gene is TRBJ2-5, the V gene TRBV12-3 or TRBV12-4; no definite D call. With 1 base removed from V and 5 bases from J, the gap between germline ends came to 8 bases. The CDR3 covers 13 residues.

J is TRBJ1-2 and V is TRBV30, with 8 bases aligning to TRBD1. The CDR3 extends over 16 amino acids. After removal of 3 bases from V and 6 bases from J, the junction contained 15 bases not matched to a gene. Germline CDR1 is GTSNPN and CDR2 is SVGIG (reference sequence). The CDR3 DNA follows: TGTGCCTGGAGGCCTCCCGGGACAGGCGGCGGCGATGGCTACACCTTC. Residues: CAWRPPGTGGGDGYTF.

The chain uses TRBV7-9 and TRBJ1-2; TRBD1 aligns across 9 bases. V shed 5 bases and J 8 bases; nucleotides not matched to a gene: 12. This CDR3 spans 15 amino acids. Germline-derived CDR1 and CDR2 are SEHNR and FQNEAQ (reference sequence). The CDR3 sequence is CASSPRTRTGDGYTF. CDR3 bases: TGTGCCAGCAGCCCGAGAACACGGACAGGGGACGGCTACACCTTC.

The rearrangement joins TRBV7-3 to TRBJ1-5; 9 nucleotides line up with TRBD1. This CDR3 spans 15 amino acids. With 6 bases clipped from V and 11 bases from J, the junction kept 14 bases outside the gene matches. CDR1 is SGHTA, CDR2 FQGTGA, per germline. The CDR3 DNA reads TGTGCCAGCAGTAAAACCCGGGACAGGGAGGCAGCCCAGCATTTT. Its translation is CASSKTRDREAAQHF.

The chain couples TRBV12-5 to TRBJ1-1; D might be TRBD1 (6 bases). The CDR3 consists of 14 residues. Germline CDR1 is LGHNT and CDR2 is FRNRAP. Trimming took off 6 bases at V and 1 base at J, with 12 bases between the two ends. The CDR3: CASGPDRKNTEAFF. In DNA form, the CDR3 reads TGTGCTAGTGGCCCCGACAGGAAGAACACTGAAGCTTTCTTT.

CDR3 region: CASRDRGHATGEAFF. The CDR3, as DNA: TGTGCCAGCAGGGACAGGGGACACGCAACGGGCGAAGCTTTCTTT. This rearrangement joins TRBV28 to TRBJ1-1; 9 nucleotides agree with TRBD1. The junction had 13 bases not matched to a gene; V was cut back by 6 bases and J by 8 bases. CDR1 and CDR2 from the germline V gene are MDHEN and SYDVKM. The CDR3 has 15 amino acids.

The chain uses TRBV5-6 and TRBJ2-4, with 7 nucleotides matching TRBD2. Losses at the gene ends were 5 bases for V and 0 bases for J; bases not matched to a gene: 8. Germline CDR1 reads SGHDT; CDR2 reads YYEEEE. The CDR3 runs to 16 residues. As DNA, the CDR3 is TGTGCCAGCAGTCCTCTAGCGGAGCTAGCCAAAAACATTCAGTACTTC. This gives the protein CASSPLAELAKNIQYF.

The chain couples TRBV5-5 to TRBJ2-1; TRBD2 matches 15 bases. V lost 0 bases, J lost 12 bases, and 7 bases stayed unmatched. Germline-derived CDR1 and CDR2 are SGHKS and YYEKEE (reference sequence). The CDR3 spans 16 residues. The DNA for the CDR3 is TGTGCCAGCAGCTTGGGAGGGACTAGCGGGAGGTTGAGGCAGTTCTTC. Translated: CASSLGGTSGRLRQFF.

V usage is TRBV28 and J usage is TRBJ2-3; D uncertain. V shed 6 bases and J shed 8 bases, with 6 bases lying between them. CDR3 length equals 10 residues. Germline V gene data show CDR1 as MDHEN and CDR2 as SYDVKM. The CDR3 reads CASSLGTQYF. The CDR3 nucleotides read TGTGCCAGCAGCCTCGGTACGCAGTATTTT.